Below, 14 T cell receptor beta chains from the same sample are listed, as sequenced in a study of T cell responses to AZD1222 COVID-19 vaccine. TCRdb's copy holds only in-frame clones and misses some; the assay was immunoSEQ multiplex PCR. The table records about 120,000 clones, 89% of them present only once. Sequencing used peripheral blood, obtained on day 0 of AZD1222 vaccination. The source of these receptors is an adult in good health.

The count of this clone is one. The chain uses TRBV5-1 and TRBJ2-7, with D maybe TRBD1 (6 bases). The CDR3 has 14 residues. Trimming left V 7 bases short and J 0 bases short, with 14 bases between. The V gene's germline CDR1 is SGHRS and CDR2 YFSETQ. The CDR3 nucleotides are TGCGCCAGCCGGACAGCAATCAGCTCCTACGAGCAGTACTTC. This translates into CASRTAISSYEQYF.

This clone was seen only a few times. This chain uses TRBV29-1 with TRBJ2-7; the D call may be TRBD1 or TRBD2 (6 bases each). From germline, CDR1 is SQVTM and CDR2 ANQGSEA. V dropped 7 bases and J dropped 6 bases, with 22 bases sitting between them. This CDR3 region has 14 residues. The DNA of the CDR3 is TGCAGCGGAGGAGGGGGGCCCGGGGCGAGCGAGCAGTACTTC. Its translation is CSGGGGPGASEQYF.

This chain connects TRBV11-1 to TRBJ2-4, with 7 bases identical to TRBD1. Losses at the gene ends were 5 bases for V and 7 bases for J; bases not matched to a gene: 2. The germline CDR1 and CDR2 sequences are SGHAT and FQDESV (reference sequence). CDR3 length equals 12 residues. The CDR3 DNA reads as TGTGCCAGCAGCCCGGGACAGAACATTCAGTACTTC. Translating gives CASSPGQNIQYF.

The rearrangement links TRBV5-1 to TRBJ2-7; 9 bases match TRBD1. Germline V gene lookup returns CDR1 SGHRS and CDR2 YFSETQ. The CDR3 runs 14 residues. Trimming at V came to 4 bases and at J to 2 bases, leaving 4 bases not matched to a gene. The CDR3 protein is CASSPDRGTYEQYF. CDR3 nucleotide sequence: TGCGCCAGCAGCCCGGACAGGGGAACCTACGAGCAGTACTTC.

The CDR3 DNA reads TGCGCCAGCACACGGACAGGGGACACCGGGGAGCTGTTTTTT. This translates into CASTRTGDTGELFF. The genes are TRBV5-1 and TRBJ2-2; 9 bases line up with TRBD1. CDR3 length: 14 amino acids. The trim removed 6 bases at V and 3 bases at J, leaving 3 bases unmatched. CDR1 is SGHRS and CDR2 is YFSETQ in the germline V gene.

The chain recombines TRBV13 with TRBJ2-2; 8 bases are a match to TRBD1. Trimming removed 0 bases from V and 6 bases from J; junction bases left unmatched: 6. The CDR3 covers 16 residues. The V gene's germline CDR1 is PRHDT and CDR2 FYEKMQ (reference sequence). CDR3 in amino acids: CASSLGSAGGSGELFF. For the CDR3, the DNA is TGTGCCAGCAGCTTAGGCTCGGCAGGGGGCTCCGGGGAGCTGTTTTTT.

The V gene is TRBV7-2, the J gene TRBJ1-1; D is uncertain. The length of the CDR3 is 13 residues. Germline V gene sequence: CDR1 SGHTA, CDR2 FQGNSA. Between the trimmed V and J ends, which lost 5 bases and 4 bases, there was a span of 11 bases. CDR3 nucleotides: TGTGCCAGCAGCCCTACTTTGTCCACTGAAGCTTTCTTT. This codes for CASSPTLSTEAFF.

The rearrangement joins TRBV6-2 or TRBV6-3 to TRBJ2-7; unclear D gene. Germline V gene sequence: CDR1 MNHEY, CDR2 SVGEGT. The CDR3 contains 12 residues. The V gene lost 6 bases and the J gene lost 1 base, with 7 bases spanning the gap. The chain's CDR3 is CASSLGSYEQYF. In DNA, the CDR3 is TGTGCCAGCAGCCTCGGTTCCTACGAGCAGTACTTC.

The V call is TRBV21-1, the J call TRBJ1-1; TRBD1 was called by the table and not checked on the DNA. TRBV21-1 is deemed a pseudogene. The CDR3 contains 19 residues. The CDR3 protein is CATLASSPGGGQGDTEAFF. CDR3 sequence (DNA): TGTGCCACGCTTGCATCGTCACCTGGGGGAGGACAGGGAGACACTGAAGCTTTCTTT.

The gene calls are TRBV5-1 and TRBJ2-6, with D hard to call. Germline V gene data show CDR1 as SGHRS and CDR2 as YFSETQ. This CDR3 region has 16 residues. The V and J ends lost 4 bases and 0 bases respectively, with 11 bases between them. The CDR3 nucleotides are TGCGCCAGCAGCCTAATCCACGGCTCTGGGGCCAACGTCCTGACTTTC. This translates into CASSLIHGSGANVLTF.

The V and J genes are TRBV6-5 and TRBJ2-7, with TRBD1 identical over 8 bases. CDR1 MNHEY and CDR2 SVGAGI come from the germline V gene. CDR3 length: 16 amino acids. J was trimmed by 2 bases and V by 0 bases; bases with no gene match: 6. Here the CDR3 DNA reads TGTGCCAGCAGTTACTCGAGAACAGGGGGAACCTACGAGCAGTACTTC. Its protein is CASSYSRTGGTYEQYF.

The rearrangement links TRBV19 to TRBJ1-5; TRBD1 matches at 10 bases. The germline V gene has CDR1 LNHDA and CDR2 SQIVND (reference sequence). The CDR3 contains 16 residues. V lost 3 bases to trimming and J lost 6 bases; unmatched junction nucleotides: 8. CDR3: CASSILGQGVGQPQHF. The CDR3 DNA sequence: TGTGCCAGTAGTATCCTCGGACAGGGGGTGGGTCAGCCCCAGCATTTT.

This chain connects TRBV3-1 (or the pseudogene TRBV3-2) to TRBJ2-3, with D possibly being TRBD2 (6 bases). Germline V gene sequence: CDR1 LGHDT, CDR2 YNNKEL (reference sequence). V lost 2 bases to trimming and J lost 1 base, with 13 bases between them. The CDR3 loop spans 16 amino acids. The CDR3 DNA reads TGTGCCAGCAGCCAAACACCGGGACTGGGCACAGATACGCAGTATTTT. It specifies CASSQTPGLGTDTQYF.

The genes are TRBV18 and TRBJ2-1; 12 nucleotides line up with TRBD2. The CDR3 has 15 residues. Per the germline V gene, CDR1 is KGHSH and CDR2 is LQKENI. Unmatched junction bases numbered 8, after V lost 8 bases and J lost 6 bases. The CDR3: CASTLAGGPVNEQFF. CDR3 nucleotide sequence: TGTGCCAGCACCCTAGCGGGAGGGCCCGTCAATGAGCAGTTCTTC.